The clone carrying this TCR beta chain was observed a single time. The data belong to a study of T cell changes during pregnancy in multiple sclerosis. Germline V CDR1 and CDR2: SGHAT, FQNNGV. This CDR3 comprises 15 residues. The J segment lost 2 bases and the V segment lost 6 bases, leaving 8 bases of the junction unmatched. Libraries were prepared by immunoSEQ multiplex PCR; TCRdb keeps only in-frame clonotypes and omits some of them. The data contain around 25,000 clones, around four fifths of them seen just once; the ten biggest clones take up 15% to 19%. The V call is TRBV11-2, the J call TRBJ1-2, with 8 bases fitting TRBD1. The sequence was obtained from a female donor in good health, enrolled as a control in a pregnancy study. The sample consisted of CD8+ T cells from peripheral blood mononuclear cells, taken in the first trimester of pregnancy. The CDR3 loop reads CASRAPGQANYGYTF. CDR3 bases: TGTGCCAGCAGGGCACCGGGACAGGCAAACTATGGCTACACCTTC.